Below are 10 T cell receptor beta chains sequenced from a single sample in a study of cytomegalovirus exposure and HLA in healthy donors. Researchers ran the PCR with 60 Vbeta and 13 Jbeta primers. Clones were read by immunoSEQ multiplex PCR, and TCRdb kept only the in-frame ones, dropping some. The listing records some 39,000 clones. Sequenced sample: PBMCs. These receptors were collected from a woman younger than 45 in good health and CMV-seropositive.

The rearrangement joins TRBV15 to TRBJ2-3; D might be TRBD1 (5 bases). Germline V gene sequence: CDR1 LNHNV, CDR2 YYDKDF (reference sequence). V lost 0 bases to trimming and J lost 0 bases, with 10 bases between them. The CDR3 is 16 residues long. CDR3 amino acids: CATSREKGFSTDTQYF. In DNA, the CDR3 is TGTGCCACCAGCAGAGAAAAGGGGTTTAGCACAGATACGCAGTATTTT.

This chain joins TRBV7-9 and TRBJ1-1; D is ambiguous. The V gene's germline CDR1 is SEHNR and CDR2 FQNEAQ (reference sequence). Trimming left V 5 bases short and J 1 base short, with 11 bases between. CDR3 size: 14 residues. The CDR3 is CASSAWSGNTEAFF. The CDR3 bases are TGTGCCAGCAGCGCCTGGTCAGGGAACACTGAAGCTTTCTTT. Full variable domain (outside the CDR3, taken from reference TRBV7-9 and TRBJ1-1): DTGVSQNPRHKITKRGQNVTFRCDPISEHNRLYWYRQTLGQGPEFLTYFQNEAQLEKSRLLSDRFSAERPKGSFSTLEIQRTEQGDSAMYLCASSAWSGNTEAFFGQGTRLTVV.

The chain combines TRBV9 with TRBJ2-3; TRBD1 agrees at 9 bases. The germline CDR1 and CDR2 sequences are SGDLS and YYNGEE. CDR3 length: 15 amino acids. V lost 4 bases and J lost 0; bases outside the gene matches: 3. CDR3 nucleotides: TGTGCCAGCAGCACAGGGGGCATTAGCACAGATACGCAGTATTTT. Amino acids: CASSTGGISTDTQYF.

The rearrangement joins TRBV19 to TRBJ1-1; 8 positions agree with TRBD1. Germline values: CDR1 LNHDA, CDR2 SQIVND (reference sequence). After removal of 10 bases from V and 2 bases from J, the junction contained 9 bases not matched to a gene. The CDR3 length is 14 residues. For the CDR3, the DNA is TGTGCCACTGGGACAGGAGAGCTAAACACTGAAGCTTTCTTT. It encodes CATGTGELNTEAFF.

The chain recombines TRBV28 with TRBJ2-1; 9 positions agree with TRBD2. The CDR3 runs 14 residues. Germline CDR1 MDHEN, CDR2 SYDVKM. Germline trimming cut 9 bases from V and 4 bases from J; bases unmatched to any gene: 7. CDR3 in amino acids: CASFRRGGYNEQFF. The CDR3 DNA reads TGTGCCAGTTTCCGGCGGGGGGGATACAATGAGCAGTTCTTC. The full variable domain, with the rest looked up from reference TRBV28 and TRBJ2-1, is DVKVTQSSRYLVKRTGEKVFLECVQDMDHENMFWYRQDPGLGLRLIYFSYDVKMKEKGDIPEGYSVSREKKERFSLILESASTNQTSMYLCASFRRGGYNEQFFGPGTRLTVL.

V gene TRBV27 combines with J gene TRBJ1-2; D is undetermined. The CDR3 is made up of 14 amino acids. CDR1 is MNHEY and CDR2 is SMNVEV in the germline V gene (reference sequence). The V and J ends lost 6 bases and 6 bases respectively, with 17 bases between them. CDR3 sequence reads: CASSPGLRGDGYTF. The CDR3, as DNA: TGTGCCAGCAGCCCAGGTCTCCGCGGGGATGGCTACACCTTC.

The CDR3, as DNA: TGTGCCAGCAGCTTAGGATGGCAGGGGCAGGGCTACACCTTC. This translates into CASSLGWQGQGYTF. V usage is TRBV11-2 and J usage is TRBJ1-2; possibly TRBD1 for D (6 bases). V was pared by 1 base and J by 8 bases, with 14 bases between. Germline V CDR1 and CDR2: SGHAT, FQNNGV. This CDR3 has 14 amino acids.

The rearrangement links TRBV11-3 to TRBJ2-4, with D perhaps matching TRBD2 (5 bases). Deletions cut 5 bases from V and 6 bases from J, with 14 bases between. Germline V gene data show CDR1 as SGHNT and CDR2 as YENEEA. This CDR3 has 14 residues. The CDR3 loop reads CASSTGGLSNIQYF. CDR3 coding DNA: TGTGCCAGCAGCACGGGCGGGCTTTCAAACATTCAGTACTTC.

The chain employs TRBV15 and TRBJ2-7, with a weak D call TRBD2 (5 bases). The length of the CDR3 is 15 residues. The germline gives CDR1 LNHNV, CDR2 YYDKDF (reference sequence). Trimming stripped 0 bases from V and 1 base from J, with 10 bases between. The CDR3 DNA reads TGTGCCACCAGCAGAGATAGAGGGAAATCCTACGAGCAGTACTTC. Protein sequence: CATSRDRGKSYEQYF.

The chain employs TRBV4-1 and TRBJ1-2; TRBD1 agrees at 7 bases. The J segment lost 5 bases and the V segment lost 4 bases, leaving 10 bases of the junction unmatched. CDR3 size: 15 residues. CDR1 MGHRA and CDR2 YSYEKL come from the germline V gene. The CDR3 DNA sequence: TGCGCCAGCAGCCCGGGACAGCGAACCGGGTATGGCTACACCTTC. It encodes CASSPGQRTGYGYTF.